The 28 T cell receptor beta chains below were found in one sample sequenced in a study of T cells in tuberculosis. Method: immunoSEQ multiplex PCR; TCRdb's copy keeps in-frame clones and lacks some. The sample has about 43,000 clones; approximately 94% are singletons. Sequenced material: PBMCs. Every receptor here comes from a donor between 5 and 29 years old with latent tuberculosis or without tuberculosis infection. Some clones in this sample may be carry-over from other donors' samples.

The chain uses TRBV19 and TRBJ2-7; a weak D match, TRBD2 (5 bases). The CDR3 contains 11 residues. Trimming left V 10 bases short and J 2 bases short, with 9 bases between. The germline gives CDR1 LNHDA, CDR2 SQIVND (reference sequence). In DNA, the CDR3 is TGTGCCACAGGACTTCCCTACGAGCAGTACTTC. This encodes CATGLPYEQYF.

This sequence joins TRBV11-1 and TRBJ2-7; 7 bases agree with TRBD1. The CDR3 has 14 amino acids. Germline V gene lookup returns CDR1 SGHAT and CDR2 FQDESV (reference sequence). The V and J ends lost 9 bases and 2 bases, in that order; junction bases with no gene match: 10. The CDR3 spells CASKGQATPYEQYF. The DNA for the CDR3 is TGTGCCAGTAAAGGACAGGCAACACCCTACGAGCAGTACTTC.

The chain employs TRBV30 and TRBJ2-1, with 13 bases fitting TRBD2. Germline V gives CDR1 GTSNPN, CDR2 SVGIG (reference sequence). CDR3 length: 14 amino acids. The junction had 7 bases not matched to a gene; V was cut back by 5 bases and J by 9 bases. The CDR3 reads CAWDGLAGVGEQFF. The CDR3 region has the DNA TGTGCCTGGGACGGACTAGCGGGAGTCGGTGAGCAGTTCTTC. Looking up the rest from reference TRBV30 and TRBJ2-1 gives the full variable domain: SQTIHQWPATLVQPVGSPLSLECTVEGTSNPNLYWYRQAAGRGLQLLFYSVGIGQISSEVPQNLSASRPQDRQFILSSKKLLLSDSGFYLCAWDGLAGVGEQFFGPGTRLTVL.

V gene TRBV18 combines with J gene TRBJ2-1; 14 bases match TRBD2. CDR3 size: 17 residues. V lost 5 bases and J lost 0; bases outside the gene matches: 3. Germline assignment: CDR1 KGHSH and CDR2 LQKENI. This chain's CDR3 is CASSTGTSGSSYNEQFF. The DNA of the CDR3 is TGTGCCAGCTCAACCGGGACTAGCGGGAGCTCCTACAATGAGCAGTTCTTC.

The CDR3 spells CASRRSGEQFF. CDR3 bases: TGTGCCAGCAGGCGTAGTGGTGAGCAGTTCTTC. The chain links TRBV11-2 to TRBJ2-1; D call uncertain. This CDR3 contains 11 residues. Germline V gives CDR1 SGHAT, CDR2 FQNNGV. The ends were cut back, 6 bases at V and 9 bases at J, with 9 bases in the middle.

This rearrangement joins TRBV10-1 to TRBJ2-1; TRBD2 matches at 12 bases. Germline assignment: CDR1 WNHNN and CDR2 SYGVQD (reference sequence). J was trimmed by 4 bases and V by 8 bases; bases with no gene match: 12. The CDR3 runs 17 residues. The CDR3 sequence is CASAGTSGPNGYNEQFF. In nucleotides, the CDR3 is TGCGCCAGCGCCGGGACTAGCGGGCCAAACGGGTACAATGAGCAGTTCTTC.

The chain carries TRBV29-1 and TRBJ2-3; TRBD2 agrees at 14 bases. Germline values: CDR1 SQVTM, CDR2 ANQGSEA. The CDR3 extends over 16 amino acids. V trimming: 6 bases; J trimming: 2 bases; junction bases outside the gene matches: 7. In nucleotides, the CDR3 is TGCAGCGTCGGGGGACTAGCGGGAGACCTCACAGATACGCAGTATTTT. Translated, it gives CSVGGLAGDLTDTQYF.

This clone was observed once. This chain links TRBV2 with TRBJ2-3, with 8 positions matching TRBD2. This CDR3 spans 14 amino acids. V shed 8 bases, J shed 4 bases, and the junction held 8 bases outside the gene matches. Germline V gene sequence: CDR1 SNHLY, CDR2 FYNNEI. CDR3 DNA: TGTGCCAGCCCGACCCAGCGGGAGTCAGATACGCAGTATTTT. Its protein is CASPTQRESDTQYF.

The J gene is TRBJ2-3, the V gene TRBV19, with D possibly TRBD1 on 6 matching bases. With 5 bases removed from V and 0 bases from J, the gap between germline ends came to 12 bases. The CDR3 runs to 15 residues. The germline V gene encodes CDR1 LNHDA and CDR2 SQIVND (reference sequence). The CDR3 DNA is TGTGCCAGTAGTCAAGACAGGTTCAGCACAGATACGCAGTATTTT. Translating gives CASSQDRFSTDTQYF.

This chain connects TRBV19 to TRBJ2-7; 9 bases map to TRBD1. The CDR3 totals 15 residues. Losses at the gene ends were 5 bases for V and 3 bases for J; bases not matched to a gene: 8. CDR1 and CDR2 (germline): LNHDA, SQIVND (reference sequence). CDR3 in amino acids: CASSAGQGHLYEQYF. In nucleotides, the CDR3 is TGTGCCAGTAGTGCGGGACAGGGACACCTCTACGAGCAGTACTTC. Full variable domain (outside the CDR3, taken from reference TRBV19 and TRBJ2-7): DGGITQSPKYLFRKEGQNVTLSCEQNLNHDAMYWYRQDPGQGLRLIYYSQIVNDFQKGDIAEGYSVSREKKESFPLTVTSAQKNPTAFYLCASSAGQGHLYEQYFGPGTRLTVT.

The J gene is TRBJ2-1, the V gene TRBV5-1, with 9 bases matching TRBD2. Germline V lookup: CDR1 SGHRS, CDR2 YFSETQ. This CDR3 contains 17 residues. J was trimmed by 3 bases and V by 4 bases; bases with no gene match: 11. CDR3 DNA sequence: TGCGCCAGCAGCCCTAACCCCGGGACTAGCTTCTACAATGAGCAGTTCTTC. This translates into CASSPNPGTSFYNEQFF.

The V and J genes are TRBV4-1 and TRBJ1-1; TRBD1 matches at 7 bases. Germline V CDR1 and CDR2: MGHRA, YSYEKL. With V trimmed by 0 bases and J by 0 bases, 10 bases remained unmatched. The CDR3 is 18 residues long. The CDR3 sequence: CASSQDPPGQRLNTEAFF. DNA for the CDR3: TGCGCCAGCAGCCAAGACCCGCCGGGACAGCGACTGAACACTGAAGCTTTCTTT.

The V call is TRBV5-1, the J call TRBJ2-7, with 8 nucleotides matching TRBD1. V was clipped by 2 bases and J by 1 base; unmatched bases: 14. The CDR3 runs to 18 residues. Germline V CDR1 and CDR2: SGHRS, YFSETQ. The CDR3 DNA sequence: TGCGCCAGCAGCTTCCATGGACAGGGACGGACCTCTTCCTACGAGCAGTACTTC. The encoded protein is CASSFHGQGRTSSYEQYF.

The chain joins TRBV7-2 to TRBJ1-5, with 12 bases identical to TRBD1. The V gene's germline CDR1 is SGHTA and CDR2 FQGNSA. The CDR3 is 18 amino acids. Trimming removed 5 bases from V and 1 base from J; junction bases left unmatched: 9. CDR3 protein: CASSGRDRGRGSNQPQHF. CDR3 in DNA: TGTGCCAGCAGCGGCCGGGACAGGGGGCGCGGGAGCAATCAGCCCCAGCATTTT.

Here the CDR3 reads CASSVGLAGSMQFF. The CDR3 region has the DNA TGCGCCAGCAGTGTGGGACTAGCGGGAAGTATGCAGTTCTTC. The rearrangement uses TRBV10-1 and TRBJ2-1; 13 nucleotides align to TRBD2. The CDR3 contains 14 residues. J gave up 12 bases and V 4 bases, and 6 bases lay outside the gene matches. Per germline, CDR1 WNHNN and CDR2 SYGVQD (reference sequence).

CDR3 coding DNA: TGTGCCAGCAGTGTTCGGACAGCCATCTCTGGAAACACCATATATTTT. This encodes CASSVRTAISGNTIYF. The chain carries TRBV2 and TRBJ1-3, with D possibly being TRBD1 (6 bases). Germline V lookup: CDR1 SNHLY, CDR2 FYNNEI. The CDR3 totals 16 residues. V lost 4 bases and J 0 bases, leaving 13 bases between the germline ends.

The chain combines TRBV18 with TRBJ1-3, with D maybe TRBD1 (5 bases). The germline V gene has CDR1 KGHSH and CDR2 LQKENI. The length of the CDR3 is 16 residues. The V end lost 4 bases, the J end lost 0 bases, and 13 bases lay between the germline ends. The CDR3 sequence: CASSLMKTVSGNTIYF. The CDR3 coding sequence is TGTGCCAGCTCACTTATGAAGACAGTCTCTGGAAACACCATATATTTT.

The chain couples TRBV19 to TRBJ2-7; possible D gene TRBD2, 5 bases. In germline, CDR1 is LNHDA, CDR2 SQIVND (reference sequence). Trimming removed 3 bases from V and 4 bases from J, with 13 bases in between. This CDR3 is built from 14 residues. CDR3 residues: CASSIGVRPYEQYF. CDR3 coding DNA: TGTGCCAGTAGTATCGGGGTTAGGCCATACGAGCAGTACTTC.

Only one count was recorded for this clone. One end of the junction fails to match germline, which may point to a read error. This sample includes further DNA sequences coding for the same CDR3. This chain uses TRBV30 with TRBJ1-5; no clear D gene. Germline assignment: CDR1 GTSNPN and CDR2 SVGIG (reference sequence). The length of the CDR3 is 14 residues. Here the CDR3 DNA reads TGTGCCTGGAGTACCCCAGGCGCAGGCCAGCCTCAGCATTTT. This encodes CAWSTPGAGQPQHF.

This chain uses TRBV4-1 with TRBJ1-4, with D uncertain. The V end lost 4 bases, the J end lost 8 bases, and 11 bases lay between the germline ends. CDR3 length: 13 amino acids. The V gene's germline CDR1 is MGHRA and CDR2 YSYEKL. CDR3 loop: CASSRLIGEKLFF. The CDR3 DNA reads TGCGCCAGCAGCCGCCTTATCGGGGAAAAACTGTTTTTT.

The chain joins TRBV28 to TRBJ1-1; D is perhaps TRBD1 (6 bases). V gave up 1 base and J gave up 8 bases, with 14 bases separating them. This CDR3 contains 14 residues. Germline CDR1 MDHEN, CDR2 SYDVKM. CDR3 sequence (DNA): TGTGCCAGCAGTTTATTGGCGGGGGCGGCGGAAGCTTTCTTT. It specifies CASSLLAGAAEAFF. The full variable domain, in which reference TRBV28 and TRBJ1-1 provide the parts outside the CDR3, is DVKVTQSSRYLVKRTGEKVFLECVQDMDHENMFWYRQDPGLGLRLIYFSYDVKMKEKGDIPEGYSVSREKKERFSLILESASTNQTSMYLCASSLLAGAAEAFFGQGTRLTVV.

The J gene is TRBJ2-5, the V gene TRBV7-2, with 9 bases fitting TRBD1. The CDR3 is 16 residues long. Trimming removed 6 bases from V and 5 bases from J; junction bases left unmatched: 13. Germline V gene data show CDR1 as SGHTA and CDR2 as FQGNSA. CDR3 loop: CASSQISGQGWETQYF. For the CDR3, the DNA is TGTGCCAGCAGTCAAATCTCCGGACAGGGGTGGGAGACCCAGTACTTC. Using reference TRBV7-2 and TRBJ2-5 for the parts outside the CDR3, the full variable domain is GAGVSQSPSNKVTEKGKDVELRCDPISGHTALYWYRQSLGQGLEFLIYFQGNSAPDKSGLPSDRFSAERTGGSVSTLTIQRTQQEDSAVYLCASSQISGQGWETQYFGPGTRLLVL.

This chain uses TRBV14 with TRBJ1-2, with 9 bases fitting TRBD1. Germline V gene lookup returns CDR1 SGHDN and CDR2 FVKESK. This CDR3 region has 16 residues. V lost 4 bases and J lost 3; bases outside the gene matches: 9. In nucleotides, the CDR3 is TGTGCCAGCAGCCGGCCTGCGGACAGGGGATACTATGGCTACACCTTC. It encodes CASSRPADRGYYGYTF.

The V call is TRBV28, the J call TRBJ1-1; D is perhaps TRBD1 (5 bases). The CDR3 loop spans 17 amino acids. V lost 0 bases to trimming and J lost 2 bases, with 16 bases between them. CDR1 MDHEN and CDR2 SYDVKM come from the germline V gene. The CDR3 protein is CASSLWLGVAGNTEAFF. In DNA, the CDR3 is TGTGCCAGCAGTTTATGGTTGGGGGTCGCGGGAAACACTGAAGCTTTCTTT.

The chain combines TRBV15 with TRBJ1-4; a weak D match, TRBD1 (6 bases). The ends were cut back, 0 bases at V and 5 bases at J, with 10 bases in the middle. Per the germline V gene, CDR1 is LNHNV and CDR2 is YYDKDF (reference sequence). The CDR3 spans 15 residues. CDR3 bases: TGTGCCACCAGCAGAGACGACAGGATGAATGAAAAACTGTTTTTT. Protein sequence: CATSRDDRMNEKLFF.

V gene TRBV28 combines with J gene TRBJ2-5, with D possibly matching TRBD2 (6 bases). The V gene's germline CDR1 is MDHEN and CDR2 SYDVKM. Trimming removed 8 bases at V and 5 bases at J, with 18 bases between. The CDR3 covers 14 residues. The CDR3 DNA reads TGTGCCAGCCATGATCGGCGGGAAGGGGAGACCCAGTACTTC. Protein: CASHDRREGETQYF.

The V call is TRBV5-6, the J call TRBJ1-1; TRBD1 agrees at 8 bases. CDR3 size: 14 residues. Germline lookup yields CDR1 SGHDT and CDR2 YYEEEE. Trimming took 2 bases from V and 5 from J; bases not matched to a gene: 5. CDR3 DNA sequence: TGTGCCAGCAGCTTACAGACAGGGGTTACTGAAGCTTTCTTT. Its protein is CASSLQTGVTEAFF.

V and J are TRBV10-3 and TRBJ1-1, with 9 bases identical to TRBD1. This CDR3 is built from 14 residues. V shed 6 bases, J shed 2 bases, and the junction held 4 bases outside the gene matches. The V gene's germline CDR1 is ENHRY and CDR2 SYGVKD. The DNA of the CDR3 is TGTGCCATCAGAGAGACAGGGGGTAACACTGAAGCTTTCTTT. Translating it yields CAIRETGGNTEAFF.